This is a list of T cell receptor beta chains from one sample in a study of patients and donors after allogeneic stem cell transplantation. One entry per CDR3 protein results from TCRdb running MiXCR on the RT-PCR reads. The sample includes roughly 940,000 distinct CDR3 sequences, roughly 18% seen only once; the top ten take under 6.5%. Material: blood, either unsorted or a sorted T cell fraction (not recorded which). These receptors all come from a human donor who was either an allogeneic HSCT recipient or a stem cell or donor lymphocyte infusion donor (not recorded which). It is not recorded whose cells these are; they may come from a transplant donor. Each CDR3 is given with its conserved first and last residue. Fields, in order: J gene, clone size, D gene, V gene, CDR3 DNA, CDR3 protein. The D gene is left open where the match is weak. Only part of the rows carry a size: once, few, many, or a class if the clone is expanded.

J gene: TRBJ1-5
clone size: few
D gene: .
V gene: TRBV3-1
CDR3 DNA: TGTGCCAGCAGCCACTATAATAGCAATCAGCCCCAGCATTTT
CDR3 protein: CASSHYNSNQPQHF

J gene: TRBJ2-1
clone size: .
D gene: .
V gene: TRBV7-2
CDR3 DNA: TGTGCCAGCAGCCAGGTGGGGGGCCTGCACAATGAGCAGTTCTTC
CDR3 protein: CASSQVGGLHNEQFF

J gene: TRBJ2-1
clone size: .
D gene: TRBD2
V gene: TRBV5-1
CDR3 DNA: TGCGCCAGCAGCTCTCGACTAGCGGGAGAGTGGGGAAGCTCCTACAATGAGCAGTTCTTC
CDR3 protein: CASSSRLAGEWGSSYNEQFF

J gene: TRBJ2-7
clone size: few
D gene: .
V gene: TRBV21-1
CDR3 DNA: TGTGCCAGCAGCCCACGAAGGGGCGTAACCTACGAGCAGTACTTC
CDR3 protein: CASSPRRGVTYEQYF

J gene: TRBJ2-6
clone size: .
D gene: .
V gene: TRBV5-1
CDR3 DNA: TGCGCCAGCAGCCTCTCAGGGAGGGCCAACGTCCTGACTTTC
CDR3 protein: CASSLSGRANVLTF

J gene: TRBJ2-7
clone size: few
D gene: .
V gene: TRBV6-1
CDR3 DNA: TGTGCCAGCAGTCAGGGGTCGAACCTCTACGAGCAGTACTTC
CDR3 protein: CASSQGSNLYEQYF

J gene: TRBJ2-5
clone size: few
D gene: .
V gene: TRBV7-8
CDR3 DNA: TGTGCCAGCAGCAAAGGGTACCAAGAGACCCAGTACTTC
CDR3 protein: CASSKGYQETQYF

J gene: TRBJ2-1
clone size: few
D gene: TRBD2
V gene: TRBV9
CDR3 DNA: TGTGCCAGCAGCACCCCTACCGGGACTACCAAGACCGATGAGCAGTTCTTC
CDR3 protein: CASSTPTGTTKTDEQFF

J gene: TRBJ2-3
clone size: .
D gene: TRBD2
V gene: TRBV13
CDR3 DNA: TGTGCCAGCAGCTTCTCGCGGGGGAGCACAGATACGCAGTATTTT
CDR3 protein: CASSFSRGSTDTQYF

J gene: TRBJ2-7
clone size: .
D gene: TRBD2
V gene: TRBV7-9
CDR3 DNA: TGTGCCAGCACTAGCGGGGCCTACGAGCAGTACTTC
CDR3 protein: CASTSGAYEQYF

J gene: TRBJ1-6
clone size: .
D gene: .
V gene: TRBV12-3/TRBV12-4
CDR3 DNA: TGTGCCAGCAGGCTACGGGGAAAGGGTAATTCACCCCTCCACTTT
CDR3 protein: CASRLRGKGNSPLHF

J gene: TRBJ2-1
clone size: few
D gene: .
V gene: TRBV7-9
CDR3 DNA: TGTGCCAGCTCAGGGTCGTCCCCATACAATGAGCAGTTCTTC
CDR3 protein: CASSGSSPYNEQFF

J gene: TRBJ1-5
clone size: few
D gene: .
V gene: TRBV12-3/TRBV12-4
CDR3 DNA: TGTGCCAGCAGTTTAAGTATCGGGGCCACCGGGAGTCAGCCCCAGCATTTT
CDR3 protein: CASSLSIGATGSQPQHF

J gene: TRBJ2-1
clone size: .
D gene: TRBD2
V gene: TRBV10-3
CDR3 DNA: TGTGCCATCACCGCTAGCGGGAGGGCCTTTGAGCAGTTCTTC
CDR3 protein: CAITASGRAFEQFF

J gene: TRBJ1-5
clone size: few
D gene: .
V gene: TRBV6-2/TRBV6-3
CDR3 DNA: TGTGCCAGCAGCCCCTTGAGGAGGCGGAATAGCAATCAGCCCCAGCATTTT
CDR3 protein: CASSPLRRRNSNQPQHF

J gene: TRBJ2-5
clone size: .
D gene: .
V gene: TRBV24-1
CDR3 DNA: TGTGCCACCAGTCCGACAGGAGGGGAGACCCAGTACTTC
CDR3 protein: CATSPTGGETQYF

J gene: TRBJ2-1
clone size: .
D gene: .
V gene: TRBV30
CDR3 DNA: TGTGCCTGGAGTACTAGCAGAGACAATGAGCAGTTCTTC
CDR3 protein: CAWSTSRDNEQFF

J gene: TRBJ2-3
clone size: few
D gene: .
V gene: TRBV5-1
CDR3 DNA: TGCGCCAGCAGCCCTAGTTTTGGCACAGATACGCAGTATTTT
CDR3 protein: CASSPSFGTDTQYF

J gene: TRBJ1-1
clone size: few
D gene: .
V gene: TRBV12-3/TRBV12-4
CDR3 DNA: TGTGCCAGCACCCCGTGGGGATTCGGGGACACTGAAGCTTTCTTT
CDR3 protein: CASTPWGFGDTEAFF

J gene: TRBJ1-2
clone size: .
D gene: .
V gene: TRBV20-1
CDR3 DNA: TGCAGTGCCCCTAGTCCCGGGAGAAACTATGGCTACACCTTC
CDR3 protein: CSAPSPGRNYGYTF

J gene: TRBJ2-1
clone size: .
D gene: .
V gene: TRBV20-1
CDR3 DNA: TGCAGTGCTAGAACCGGACTCCTCCCCGATGAGCAGTTCTTC
CDR3 protein: CSARTGLLPDEQFF

J gene: TRBJ2-1
clone size: .
D gene: TRBD2
V gene: TRBV12-3/TRBV12-4
CDR3 DNA: TGTGCCAGCAGCCTTGGGACTAGCGGGATAGGGTCCTACAATGAGCAGTTCTTC
CDR3 protein: CASSLGTSGIGSYNEQFF

J gene: TRBJ1-1
clone size: few
D gene: TRBD1
V gene: TRBV5-6
CDR3 DNA: TGTGCCAGCAGCCCTCAGACAGGGACAGTTAGTGAAGCTTTCTTT
CDR3 protein: CASSPQTGTVSEAFF

J gene: TRBJ1-2
clone size: .
D gene: .
V gene: TRBV20-1
CDR3 DNA: TGCAGTGCTGGTGAGAGGGATGGCTACACCTTC
CDR3 protein: CSAGERDGYTF

J gene: TRBJ1-2
clone size: few
D gene: .
V gene: TRBV15
CDR3 DNA: TGTGCCACCCAGCCCGCAAGGAGATCCAACTATGGCTACACCTTC
CDR3 protein: CATQPARRSNYGYTF

J gene: TRBJ2-7
clone size: few
D gene: .
V gene: TRBV2
CDR3 DNA: TGTGCCAGATGGACAGCCTTCAACGAGCAGTACTTC
CDR3 protein: CARWTAFNEQYF

J gene: TRBJ2-7
clone size: few
D gene: .
V gene: TRBV6-1
CDR3 DNA: TGTGCCAGCAGTGAAGCAGGGCGCGTATTCTACGAGCAGTACTTC
CDR3 protein: CASSEAGRVFYEQYF